The text below deals with one T cell receptor (beta chain). Using immunoSEQ multiplex PCR, the repertoire was profiled, and TCRdb retains in-frame clones only, with some absent. The sample shows some 100,000 clones, 90% to 95% of them seen only once. Trimming left V 6 bases short and J 7 bases short, with 18 bases between. There are 14 residues in the CDR3. Germline V gene lookup returns CDR1 MNHEY and CDR2 SVGAGI. This sample was taken from a study of control samples from healthy donors and cancer patients. The V gene is TRBV6-5, the J gene TRBJ1-2, with D possibly TRBD1 on 6 matching bases. Sequencing was performed on blood. This TCR came from a man in his late teens or twenties in good health. The chain's CDR3 is CASSQTGGQAGYTF. The CDR3 DNA is TGTGCCAGCAGCCAAACGGGGGGGCAGGCTGGCTACACCTTC.